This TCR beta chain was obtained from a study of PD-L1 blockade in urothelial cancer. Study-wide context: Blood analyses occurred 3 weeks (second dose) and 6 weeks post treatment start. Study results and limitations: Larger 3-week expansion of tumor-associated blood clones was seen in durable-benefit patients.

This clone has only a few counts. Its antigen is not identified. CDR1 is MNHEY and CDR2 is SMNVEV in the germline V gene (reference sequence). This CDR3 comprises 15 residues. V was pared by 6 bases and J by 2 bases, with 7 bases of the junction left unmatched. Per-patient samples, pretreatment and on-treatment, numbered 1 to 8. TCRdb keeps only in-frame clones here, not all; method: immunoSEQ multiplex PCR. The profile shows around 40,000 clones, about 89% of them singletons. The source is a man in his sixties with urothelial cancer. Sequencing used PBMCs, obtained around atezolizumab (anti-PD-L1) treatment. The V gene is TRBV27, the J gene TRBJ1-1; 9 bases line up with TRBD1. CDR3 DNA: TGTGCCAGCAGATTCACAGGGGGCGGAAACACTGAAGCTTTCTTT. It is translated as CASRFTGGGNTEAFF.